This section outlines one T cell receptor (beta chain) sequence together with its context. The data were taken from a study of regulatory T cells in long-lasting Graves disease. Looked up from germline, CDR1 is SGHTS and CDR2 is YDEGEE. This CDR3 is 14 amino acids long. With 0 bases removed from V and 8 bases from J, the gap between germline ends came to 12 bases. Time point: persistent/refractory GD, antithyroid drugs over 5 years with positive TRAb. RNA extracted from PBMCs served as the sequencing template. Building the TCR beta libraries relied on iRepertoire HTBI primers, and CDR3 regions underwent Arm-PCR. TCRdb called the multiplex PCR reads again in MiXCR, with one record for every CDR3 protein. The profile covers 350,000 to 500,000 distinct CDR3 sequences, with roughly a fifth appearing a single time and 14% taken by the ten largest.

Sequenced here: peripheral blood mononuclear cells (PBMCs), sampled when the disease was refractory, from a patient treated with antithyroid drugs. The rearrangement links TRBV5-8 to TRBJ1-3; D possibly corresponds to TRBD1 (5 bases). This receptor was identified in a female donor with Graves disease. This CDR3 reads CASSLVAPGDTIYF. The CDR3 DNA is TGTGCCAGCAGCTTGGTGGCTCCGGGGGACACCATATATTTT.